A selection of T cell receptor beta chains follows, all from one sample in a study of early T cells in non-severe SARS-CoV-2 infection. TCRdb passed the 5' RACE reads through MiXCR, listing each CDR3 protein once. Here the sample spans approximately 62,000 distinct CDR3 sequences, approximately 12% being singletons. The material sequenced was whole blood. The receptors originated from an adult who was a healthcare worker with PCR-confirmed SARS-CoV-2 infection or an uninfected control (not recorded which). Each CDR3 is given with its conserved first and last residue. D genes are given only for firm matches. The size of a clone is reported for some rows only, either as once, few or many, or as a class for expanded clones.

cdr3_nt: TGCGCCAGCAGCCAAGCAGGGGTGCCAGAGGGCTACACCTTC; cdr3_aa: CASSQAGVPEGYTF; clone_size: NA; j_call: TRBJ1-2; d_call: NA; v_call: TRBV4-1
cdr3_nt: TGTGCCAGCAGCCCAGGAAGGCAGAGCTCCTACGAGCAGTACTTC; cdr3_aa: CASSPGRQSSYEQYF; clone_size: NA; j_call: TRBJ2-7; d_call: NA; v_call: TRBV7-8
cdr3_nt: TGTGCCAGCAGTGAAACGGGAGAAAAACTGTTTTTT; cdr3_aa: CASSETGEKLFF; clone_size: many; j_call: TRBJ1-4; d_call: NA; v_call: TRBV6-1
cdr3_nt: TGTGCCAGCAGCTTAGAAGTGGACAATGAGCAGTTCTTC; cdr3_aa: CASSLEVDNEQFF; clone_size: NA; j_call: TRBJ2-1; d_call: NA; v_call: TRBV11-2
cdr3_nt: TGTGCCATCAGTGAGGAGTACAGGGTCCAGCCCCAGCATTTT; cdr3_aa: CAISEEYRVQPQHF; clone_size: many; j_call: TRBJ1-5; d_call: NA; v_call: TRBV10-3
cdr3_nt: TGTGCCAGCAGTTACACCGGTTCCCCCGGGGAGCTGTTTTTT; cdr3_aa: CASSYTGSPGELFF; clone_size: NA; j_call: TRBJ2-2; d_call: NA; v_call: TRBV6-5
cdr3_nt: TGCAGTGCTAGAGATTATCGGGACACTGAAGCTTTCTTT; cdr3_aa: CSARDYRDTEAFF; clone_size: few; j_call: TRBJ1-1; d_call: NA; v_call: TRBV20-1
cdr3_nt: TGTGCCAGCAGACAGTACCAAGAGACCCAGTACTTC; cdr3_aa: CASRQYQETQYF; clone_size: NA; j_call: TRBJ2-5; d_call: NA; v_call: TRBV11-2
cdr3_nt: TGTGCCAGCAGCTTATTGGACAGGGGCCCTGGCTACACCTTC; cdr3_aa: CASSLLDRGPGYTF; clone_size: many; j_call: TRBJ1-2; d_call: TRBD1; v_call: TRBV7-8
cdr3_nt: TGTGCCAGCAGGCAACAGGGGGTATATTTTGAGCAGTTCTTC; cdr3_aa: CASRQQGVYFEQFF; clone_size: many; j_call: TRBJ2-1; d_call: TRBD1; v_call: TRBV28
cdr3_nt: TGCAGCACCCTTCTTTTTAGGGCGGACAACTATGGCTACACCTTC; cdr3_aa: CSTLLFRADNYGYTF; clone_size: many; j_call: TRBJ1-2; d_call: NA; v_call: TRBV29-1
cdr3_nt: TGCAGCACCGTGCCGGGACTAGTTGTCTACGAGCAGTACTTC; cdr3_aa: CSTVPGLVVYEQYF; clone_size: many; j_call: TRBJ2-7; d_call: TRBD2; v_call: TRBV29-1
cdr3_nt: TGTGCCAGCTCACCACCTATCGGGTCTGGGGCCAACGTCCTGACTTTC; cdr3_aa: CASSPPIGSGANVLTF; clone_size: many; j_call: TRBJ2-6; d_call: NA; v_call: TRBV18
cdr3_nt: TGCAGTGCACGCGACAGGGCCGAGTACGAGCAGTACTTC; cdr3_aa: CSARDRAEYEQYF; clone_size: NA; j_call: TRBJ2-7; d_call: TRBD1; v_call: TRBV20-1
cdr3_nt: TGTGCCAGCAGTTTTTTAGCGGTCGGCGGCACCGGGGAGCTGTTTTTT; cdr3_aa: CASSFLAVGGTGELFF; clone_size: many; j_call: TRBJ2-2; d_call: NA; v_call: TRBV28
cdr3_nt: TGTGCCAGCAGCTTAGCTGACACTCTCCGGGACTCCCGTACCGGGGAAGAGACCTACAATGAGCAGTTCTTC; cdr3_aa: CASSLADTLRDSRTGEETYNEQFF; clone_size: many; j_call: TRBJ2-1; d_call: NA; v_call: TRBV7-7
cdr3_nt: TGTGCCAGCAGTGATGGCTTATCTGGGGCCAACGTCCTGACTTTC; cdr3_aa: CASSDGLSGANVLTF; clone_size: NA; j_call: TRBJ2-6; d_call: NA; v_call: TRBV6-1
cdr3_nt: TGCAGCGTAGTACAGGGTGCTGGAAACACCATATATTTT; cdr3_aa: CSVVQGAGNTIYF; clone_size: few; j_call: TRBJ1-3; d_call: NA; v_call: TRBV29-1
cdr3_nt: TGTGCCAGCAGCGGGGGGACAGTAGACACTGAAGCTTTCTTT; cdr3_aa: CASSGGTVDTEAFF; clone_size: many; j_call: TRBJ1-1; d_call: TRBD1; v_call: TRBV3-1
cdr3_nt: TGTGCCAGCAGTTACTATGGGACTAGCGGGAGGTACGAGCAGTACTTC; cdr3_aa: CASSYYGTSGRYEQYF; clone_size: NA; j_call: TRBJ2-7; d_call: TRBD2; v_call: TRBV6-5
cdr3_nt: TGTGCCAGCAGCGGAACAGGGGATCGAGCTTTCTTT; cdr3_aa: CASSGTGDRAFF; clone_size: NA; j_call: TRBJ1-1; d_call: TRBD1; v_call: TRBV7-2
cdr3_nt: TGCAGTGCGTGGGACAGCCCCTACGAGCAGTACTTC; cdr3_aa: CSAWDSPYEQYF; clone_size: NA; j_call: TRBJ2-7; d_call: TRBD1; v_call: TRBV20-1
cdr3_nt: TGTGCCAGCAGCCCCGACAGGGGATTCTACGAGCAGTACTTC; cdr3_aa: CASSPDRGFYEQYF; clone_size: few; j_call: TRBJ2-7; d_call: TRBD1; v_call: TRBV11-2
cdr3_nt: TGTGCCAGCAGCAGGGCAGGGGTTCGCGATGAGCAGTTCTTC; cdr3_aa: CASSRAGVRDEQFF; clone_size: many; j_call: TRBJ2-1; d_call: NA; v_call: TRBV12-3/TRBV12-4
cdr3_nt: TGCGCCAGCAGCTCGACGGGGGGCCCGAATGAAAAACTGTTTTTT; cdr3_aa: CASSSTGGPNEKLFF; clone_size: NA; j_call: TRBJ1-4; d_call: NA; v_call: TRBV5-1
cdr3_nt: TGTGCCAGCAGCCCCCCCTCCAGCGGGAGGACCAAGGGCTACGAGCAGTACTTC; cdr3_aa: CASSPPSSGRTKGYEQYF; clone_size: NA; j_call: TRBJ2-7; d_call: TRBD2; v_call: TRBV7-9
cdr3_nt: TGTGCCAGCAGAAATAGCGGGAGGCCAACTACCGGGGAGCTGTTTTTT; cdr3_aa: CASRNSGRPTTGELFF; clone_size: NA; j_call: TRBJ2-2; d_call: TRBD2; v_call: TRBV12-3/TRBV12-4
cdr3_nt: TGTGCCAGCAGCTCTCTAGCGGAAGTATCCTACGAGCAGTACTTC; cdr3_aa: CASSSLAEVSYEQYF; clone_size: many; j_call: TRBJ2-7; d_call: TRBD2; v_call: TRBV5-4
cdr3_nt: TGTGCCTGGAGTGCGCGAGGAGTCACTGAAGCTTTCTTT; cdr3_aa: CAWSARGVTEAFF; clone_size: NA; j_call: TRBJ1-1; d_call: NA; v_call: TRBV30
cdr3_nt: TGTGCCAGCAGTCCCCCGGGAGGGGTTAGCACTGAAGCTTTCTTT; cdr3_aa: CASSPPGGVSTEAFF; clone_size: NA; j_call: TRBJ1-1; d_call: NA; v_call: TRBV28
cdr3_nt: TGTGCCAGCAGTTGGCTCCTCACCCCCTATGGCTACACCTTC; cdr3_aa: CASSWLLTPYGYTF; clone_size: NA; j_call: TRBJ1-2; d_call: NA; v_call: TRBV12-3/TRBV12-4
cdr3_nt: TGCAGTGCTACAGGACTAGCACAGGACAATGAGCAGTTCTTC; cdr3_aa: CSATGLAQDNEQFF; clone_size: many; j_call: TRBJ2-1; d_call: TRBD2; v_call: TRBV20-1
cdr3_nt: TGTGCCAGCAGCCTCACTAGCGGACACTCCTACGAGCAGTACTTC; cdr3_aa: CASSLTSGHSYEQYF; clone_size: many; j_call: TRBJ2-7; d_call: TRBD2; v_call: TRBV5-4
cdr3_nt: TGTGCCAGCAGTTACTCGTGGGAAACACCGACCCAGTACTTC; cdr3_aa: CASSYSWETPTQYF; clone_size: medium-sized; j_call: TRBJ2-5; d_call: NA; v_call: TRBV6-2/TRBV6-3
cdr3_nt: TGTGCCAGCAGCTTAAGTGTCAGGGGGCGAGCTTTCTTT; cdr3_aa: CASSLSVRGRAFF; clone_size: NA; j_call: TRBJ1-1; d_call: TRBD1; v_call: TRBV13
cdr3_nt: TGTGCCAGCAGCCAAGCACCGGGACAATACTACGAGCAGTACTTC; cdr3_aa: CASSQAPGQYYEQYF; clone_size: many; j_call: TRBJ2-7; d_call: NA; v_call: TRBV3-1
cdr3_nt: TGTGCCAGCATGCCCTGGGGTGACACCGGGGAGCTGTTTTTT; cdr3_aa: CASMPWGDTGELFF; clone_size: many; j_call: TRBJ2-2; d_call: NA; v_call: TRBV6-5
cdr3_nt: TGTGCCAGCAGTTTGGTGAGCTACGAGCAGTACTTC; cdr3_aa: CASSLVSYEQYF; clone_size: few; j_call: TRBJ2-7; d_call: NA; v_call: TRBV28
cdr3_nt: TGTGCCAGCAGTCTACTAGTCTCTGGGGCCAACGTCCTGACTTTC; cdr3_aa: CASSLLVSGANVLTF; clone_size: many; j_call: TRBJ2-6; d_call: NA; v_call: TRBV6-2/TRBV6-3
cdr3_nt: TGCAGCGTTTCCGGGACTAGCGGGCCCACCGGGGAGCTGTTTTTT; cdr3_aa: CSVSGTSGPTGELFF; clone_size: many; j_call: TRBJ2-2; d_call: TRBD2; v_call: TRBV29-1
cdr3_nt: TGTGCCAGCAGAACCACTAGCGGGACCAGCTCCTACGAGCAGTACTTC; cdr3_aa: CASRTTSGTSSYEQYF; clone_size: many; j_call: TRBJ2-7; d_call: TRBD2; v_call: TRBV7-9
cdr3_nt: TGCAGTGTCATGAACCGCCTCCGGCTCGAGCAGTACTTC; cdr3_aa: CSVMNRLRLEQYF; clone_size: NA; j_call: TRBJ2-7; d_call: NA; v_call: TRBV20-1
cdr3_nt: TGCAGTGCTAGAGATACTAGCGGGGGTTACAATGAGCAGTTCTTC; cdr3_aa: CSARDTSGGYNEQFF; clone_size: many; j_call: TRBJ2-1; d_call: TRBD2; v_call: TRBV20-1
cdr3_nt: TGCAGCGTTGGGGGACAGGGAGTCTACGAGCAGTACTTC; cdr3_aa: CSVGGQGVYEQYF; clone_size: NA; j_call: TRBJ2-7; d_call: TRBD1; v_call: TRBV29-1
cdr3_nt: TGTGCCAGCTCACCACCGAAGTCAGCCACCATAAACATTCAGTACTTC; cdr3_aa: CASSPPKSATINIQYF; clone_size: NA; j_call: TRBJ2-4; d_call: NA; v_call: TRBV18
cdr3_nt: TGTGCCAGCAGCGTAAACGCGGGGGTAAACACCGGGGAGCTGTTTTTT; cdr3_aa: CASSVNAGVNTGELFF; clone_size: NA; j_call: TRBJ2-2; d_call: TRBD2; v_call: TRBV9
cdr3_nt: TGTGCCAGCAGTTTCTATGCGGGCTACGAGCAGTACTTC; cdr3_aa: CASSFYAGYEQYF; clone_size: many; j_call: TRBJ2-7; d_call: NA; v_call: TRBV27